The 23 T cell receptor beta chains listed next were all sequenced from one sample in a study of blood T cells in healthy people across ages. Primed by a sample-barcoded 5' primer and a J-beta primer mix, a second PCR proceeded for 7 to 11 cycles. TCRdb fed the 5' RACE reads into MiXCR, producing one record per CDR3 protein. Seen here are some 920,000 distinct CDR3 sequences, roughly 50% observed once, and the top ten hold about a fifth. The sequencing sample was made of blood. The receptors shown here come from a woman aged 55-70 years in good health.

The rearrangement joins TRBV2 to TRBJ1-2, with D unclear. Germline lookup yields CDR1 SNHLY and CDR2 FYNNEI. The V and J ends lost 6 bases and 8 bases respectively, with 16 bases between them. This CDR3 is built from 13 residues. The CDR3 protein is CASSDDLRRGYTF. The CDR3 DNA reads as TGTGCCAGCAGCGACGATTTAAGGAGGGGCTACACCTTC.

In this sample, this clonotype turned up a few times. The CDR3 loop is CASSFDPGQNYEQYF. The CDR3 coding sequence is TGTGCCAGCAGCTTTGATCCGGGACAAAACTACGAGCAGTACTTC. This chain joins TRBV5-6 and TRBJ2-5, with D possibly being TRBD1 (6 bases). The J call may be faulty, since TRBJ2-7 better matches the DNA end. There are 15 residues in the CDR3. From germline, CDR1 is SGHDT and CDR2 YYEEEE.

V is TRBV12-3 or TRBV12-4 and J is TRBJ2-5; no clear D. V was cut by 7 bases and J by 5 bases, with 11 bases left in between. The CDR3 runs 12 residues. CDR3 DNA sequence: TGTGCCAGCACCACGAAGGTTGAGACCCAGTACTTC. It codes for CASTTKVETQYF.

The chain couples TRBV6-2 or TRBV6-3 to TRBJ2-5, with 12 bases aligning to TRBD2. Germline V lookup: CDR1 MNHEY, CDR2 SVGEGT. Trimming cost V 0 bases and J 1 base; bases outside gene matches: 15. The CDR3 is made up of 21 amino acids. CDR3 sequence reads: CASSYSTTSGSNSVPQETQYF. The CDR3 bases are TGTGCCAGCAGTTACTCTACGACTAGCGGGAGTAATTCGGTCCCCCAAGAGACCCAGTACTTC.

V and J are TRBV20-1 and TRBJ2-1, with 8 bases matching TRBD2. The CDR3 covers 16 residues. J gave up 6 bases and V 1 base, and 11 bases lay outside the gene matches. Germline CDR1 is DFQATT and CDR2 is SNEGSKA (reference sequence). The CDR3 nucleotides are TGCAGTGCTAGAGGATTACGCGGGAGGACGGGCAATGAGCAGTTCTTC. It is translated as CSARGLRGRTGNEQFF.

The V and J genes are TRBV7-9 and TRBJ2-2; 8 nucleotides match TRBD2. Germline assignment: CDR1 SEHNR and CDR2 FQNEAQ (reference sequence). This CDR3 is built from 16 residues. J lost 5 bases, V lost 1 base, and 6 bases had no gene match. CDR3 in amino acids: CASSLGSGRGTGELFF. In DNA, the CDR3 is TGTGCCAGCAGCTTAGGGAGCGGGAGAGGTACCGGGGAGCTGTTTTTT.

J is TRBJ2-7 and V is TRBV29-1, with 14 bases that match TRBD2. The trim removed 6 bases at V and 4 bases at J, leaving 5 bases unmatched. This CDR3 region has 14 residues. Germline assignment: CDR1 SQVTM and CDR2 ANQGSEA. For the CDR3, the DNA is TGCAGCGTCGGGGGACTAGCGGGAGTTTACGAGCAGTACTTC. This translates into CSVGGLAGVYEQYF.

This chain uses TRBV7-2 with TRBJ2-3; tentatively, D is TRBD1 or TRBD2 (5 bases each). The V gene lost 5 bases and the J gene lost 12 bases, with 18 bases spanning the gap. The germline gives CDR1 SGHTA, CDR2 FQGNSA. This CDR3 has 13 residues. The CDR3, as DNA: TGTGCCAGCAGCACTCCGGGGCCAAACGTTCAGTATTTT. Its protein product is CASSTPGPNVQYF. Full variable domain (missing parts from reference TRBV7-2 and TRBJ2-3): GAGVSQSPSNKVTEKGKDVELRCDPISGHTALYWYRQSLGQGLEFLIYFQGNSAPDKSGLPSDRFSAERTGGSVSTLTIQRTQQEDSAVYLCASSTPGPNVQYFGPGTRLTVL.

In its sample, this clonotype was seen a few times. The rearrangement uses TRBV28 and TRBJ2-3; TRBD1 might be the D (5 bases). Germline V gene lookup returns CDR1 MDHEN and CDR2 SYDVKM. V lost 0 bases and J 0 bases, leaving 13 bases between the germline ends. The CDR3 is 17 amino acids. The CDR3, as DNA: TGTGCCAGCAGTTTATGGTCCCAGGGCACTAGCACAGATACGCAGTATTTT. This sequence encodes CASSLWSQGTSTDTQYF.

As concerns this clonotype: At one of its ends the junction is not consistent with the germline gene, which may arise from a read error. The chain combines TRBV18 with TRBJ1-2, with TRBD1 identical over 10 bases. CDR1 and CDR2 (germline): KGHSH, LQKENI. The CDR3 consists of 15 residues. The CDR3 region has the DNA TGTGCCAGCTCGCCACCGGGACAGGGGATTGACGGCTACACCTTC. Translated, it gives CASSPPGQGIDGYTF.

This clonotype has just a few counts. The chain couples TRBV6-5 to TRBJ2-3, with 9 bases lining up with TRBD1. The CDR3 sequence is 20 residues long. Trimming cost V 2 bases and J 6 bases; bases outside gene matches: 21. Germline lookup yields CDR1 MNHEY and CDR2 SVGAGI. The DNA of the CDR3 is TGTGCCAGCAGTTACGCCGCCCTCAAACCGGGACAGGGAGGCCCCGATACGCAGTATTTT. It is translated as CASSYAALKPGQGGPDTQYF.

The genes are TRBV11-2 and TRBJ1-5, with TRBD1 matching 7 bases. Germline trimming cut 8 bases from V and 5 bases from J; bases unmatched to any gene: 6. From germline, CDR1 is SGHAT and CDR2 FQNNGV. The CDR3 consists of 13 residues. In DNA, the CDR3 is TGTGCCAGCTCTAGGACAGGCGATCAGCCCCAGCATTTT. This sequence encodes CASSRTGDQPQHF. The variable domain in full, with the rest retrieved from reference TRBV11-2 and TRBJ1-5, is EAGVAQSPRYKIIEKRQSVAFWCNPISGHATLYWYQQILGQGPKLLIQFQNNGVVDDSQLPKDRFSAERLKGVDSTLKIQPAKLEDSAVYLCASSRTGDQPQHFGDGTRLSIL.

The chain uses TRBV20-1 and TRBJ1-2, with 7 bases matching TRBD1. Trimming removed 6 bases from V and 5 bases from J; junction bases left unmatched: 15. CDR3 length equals 15 residues. Germline V CDR1 and CDR2: DFQATT, SNEGSKA (reference sequence). CDR3: CSAPTSGTASYGYTF. The CDR3 nucleotides are TGCAGTGCGCCTACCTCCGGGACAGCGTCTTATGGCTACACCTTC.

This clonotype was seen only once. This sequence joins TRBV3-1 and TRBJ2-7; 7 nucleotides line up with TRBD2. V lost 0 bases and J lost 9; bases outside the gene matches: 5. Germline V gene sequence: CDR1 LGHDT, CDR2 YNNKEL (reference sequence). The CDR3 contains 13 residues. CDR3 in DNA: TGTGCCAGCAGCCAAGAGGGAGGGTGGGGGCAGTACTTC. Its protein is CASSQEGGWGQYF.

A few counts support this clonotype. This chain joins TRBV29-1 and TRBJ2-1; possibly TRBD1 or TRBD2 for D (5 bases each). Trimming stripped 5 bases from V and 9 bases from J, with 14 bases between. Germline loops: CDR1 SQVTM, CDR2 ANQGSEA. The CDR3 is 12 residues long. CDR3 sequence reads: CSVSPLRGEQFF. The CDR3 DNA reads TGCAGCGTTAGCCCATTGAGGGGTGAGCAGTTCTTC.

This clonotype was seen more than once but under ten times. This chain connects TRBV29-1 to TRBJ2-3; D possibly uses TRBD1 or TRBD2 (5 bases each). The V gene lost 3 bases and the J gene lost 5 bases, with 15 bases spanning the gap. Per the germline V gene, CDR1 is SQVTM and CDR2 is ANQGSEA. CDR3 length equals 14 residues. The CDR3 is CSVDPGAGGDTQYF. The CDR3 DNA sequence: TGCAGCGTTGATCCCGGGGCCGGCGGAGATACGCAGTATTTT.

V is TRBV10-3 and J is TRBJ1-2, with D maybe TRBD1 (5 bases). The CDR3 consists of 18 residues. In germline, CDR1 is ENHRY, CDR2 SYGVKD. V was shortened by 0 bases and J by 2 bases, with 19 bases between the two germline ends. The CDR3 sequence is CAISESEGDPLANYGYTF. The DNA for the CDR3 is TGTGCCATCAGTGAGTCGGAAGGGGACCCACTCGCCAACTATGGCTACACCTTC.

This chain links TRBV2 with TRBJ2-3; perhaps TRBD1 as D (6 bases). V lost 4 bases to trimming and J lost 3 bases, with 17 bases between them. Per germline, CDR1 SNHLY and CDR2 FYNNEI. The CDR3 spans 16 residues. DNA of the CDR3: TGTGCCAGCAGTGGAGCGCGGAGTCAGGGGACAGATACGCAGTATTTT. Translated, it gives CASSGARSQGTDTQYF.

About this clonotype itself: One end of the junction fails to match germline, which may point to a read error. The chain uses TRBV18 and TRBJ2-1; D unresolved. CDR3 length: 14 residues. The germline V gene has CDR1 KGHSH and CDR2 LQKENI. CDR3 sequence (DNA): TGTGCCAACTCACCAGCGAGCTCCTACAATGAGCAGTTCTTC. It codes for CANSPASSYNEQFF. Full variable domain (missing parts from reference TRBV18 and TRBJ2-1): NAGVMQNPRHLVRRRGQEARLRCSPMKGHSHVYWYRQLPEEGLKFMVYLQKENIIDESGMPKERFSAEFPKEGPSILRIQQVVRGDSAAYFCANSPASSYNEQFFGPGTRLTVL.

This clonotype was recorded a few times. V usage is TRBV12-3 or TRBV12-4 and J usage is TRBJ2-3; D might be TRBD1 or TRBD2, each matching 5 bases. The length of the CDR3 is 14 residues. Trimming cost V 6 bases and J 4 bases, with 14 bases left between them. CDR3 region: CASRRDPSADTQYF. The CDR3 bases are TGTGCCAGCAGGAGGGACCCGTCTGCAGATACGCAGTATTTT.

V gene TRBV20-1 combines with J gene TRBJ1-5; the match to TRBD1 covers 11 bases. The trim removed 4 bases at V and 1 base at J, leaving 9 bases unmatched. There are 17 residues in the CDR3. Germline CDR1 is DFQATT and CDR2 is SNEGSKA (reference sequence). CDR3 sequence reads: CSATEGQGAQSNQPQHF. CDR3 coding DNA: TGCAGTGCTACGGAAGGACAGGGGGCGCAAAGCAATCAGCCCCAGCATTTT.

The J gene is TRBJ2-3, the V gene TRBV6-6; the D gene is possibly TRBD1 (6 bases). CDR3 length: 14 amino acids. Per the germline V gene, CDR1 is MNHNY and CDR2 is SVGAGI (reference sequence). The V and J ends lost 5 bases and 7 bases respectively, with 16 bases between them. The CDR3 sequence is CASSNPGTKNTQYF. DNA of the CDR3: TGTGCCAGCAGTAATCCCGGGACAAAAAATACGCAGTATTTT.

The chain uses TRBV6-2 or TRBV6-3 and TRBJ1-5; 9 bases line up with TRBD1. The CDR3 extends over 15 amino acids. The J segment lost 6 bases and the V segment lost 7 bases, leaving 10 bases of the junction unmatched. Per germline, CDR1 MNHEY and CDR2 SVGEGT. CDR3 sequence: CASKRDRELRQPQHF. CDR3 bases: TGTGCCAGCAAACGGGACAGGGAACTCCGTCAGCCCCAGCATTTT.